The 5 T cell receptor beta chains below all came from one sample that was sequenced in a study of response to subunit inactivated influenza vaccine. TCRdb reprocessed the RT-PCR reads with MiXCR, giving one entry per CDR3 protein. The repertoire holds approximately 520,000 distinct CDR3 sequences, with roughly 27% as singletons. Specimen: CD4+ T cells sorted from PBMCs, collected roughly 5 days after vaccination. The receptors originated from a man between 50 and 59 years old who received an inactivated influenza vaccine.

This clonotype has just a few counts. This chain links TRBV5-1 with TRBJ2-7; no reliable D call. The germline V gene encodes CDR1 SGHRS and CDR2 YFSETQ. The CDR3 has 12 residues. Between the trimmed V and J ends, which lost 2 bases and 7 bases, there was a span of 10 bases. The CDR3 region is CASSFSGPEQYF. Here the CDR3 DNA reads TGCGCCAGCAGCTTTTCGGGTCCGGAGCAGTACTTC.

This rearrangement joins TRBV7-2 to TRBJ2-3, with 9 bases fitting TRBD2. Germline trimming cut 1 base from V and 6 bases from J; bases unmatched to any gene: 11. The CDR3 consists of 17 residues. Germline CDR1 SGHTA, CDR2 FQGNSA. The CDR3 here is CASSLGRSGGSSDTQYF. The DNA of the CDR3 is TGTGCCAGCAGCTTAGGACGGAGCGGGGGGTCTTCGGATACGCAGTATTTT.

This clonotype was seen more than once but under ten times. CDR3 region: CASSFRRGGSGANVLTF. CDR3 DNA sequence: TGTGCCAGCAGTTTTCGGCGGGGGGGCAGTGGGGCCAACGTCCTGACTTTC. The chain is built from TRBV12-3 or TRBV12-4 and TRBJ2-6, with 9 bases that match TRBD2. The CDR3 is 17 amino acids. J lost 3 bases, V lost 3 bases, and 6 bases had no gene match.

The chain uses TRBV12-3 or TRBV12-4 and TRBJ2-3; no reliable D call. The length of the CDR3 is 15 residues. V was pared by 1 base and J by 0 bases, with 8 bases between. CDR3: CASSLDSTSTDTQYF. CDR3 DNA sequence: TGTGCCAGCAGTTTAGATAGTACTAGCACAGATACGCAGTATTTT.

This clonotype is a singleton in its sample. CDR3 sequence: CASSWNGQASSYEQYF. CDR3 coding DNA: TGCGCCAGCAGCTGGAACGGACAGGCCAGCTCCTACGAGCAGTACTTC. The V call is TRBV5-1, the J call TRBJ2-7; TRBD1 matches 7 bases. The V segment lost 3 bases and the J segment 0 bases; nucleotides outside the gene matches: 9. This CDR3 contains 16 residues. CDR1 is SGHRS and CDR2 is YFSETQ in the germline V gene.